The 12 T cell receptor beta chains given below trace back to one sample, sequenced in a study of blood T cell repertoires in COVID-19. The table came from immunoSEQ multiplex PCR; TCRdb's copy has only in-frame clones and leaves some out. The sample yields 300,000 to 350,000 clones, 80% to 90% seen once. The sample consisted of PBMCs or T cells enriched from blood (not recorded which). These receptors were taken from a young man who had recovered from COVID-19.

V is TRBV5-1 and J is TRBJ1-2, with D possibly matching TRBD1 (6 bases). This CDR3 has 13 amino acids. V was trimmed by 4 bases and J by 4 bases, leaving 11 bases between them. Per germline, CDR1 SGHRS and CDR2 YFSETQ. The CDR3 nucleotides read TGCGCCAGCAGCCCTAACAGGGTCTATGGCTACACCTTC. Translated: CASSPNRVYGYTF. Drawing the rest from reference TRBV5-1 and TRBJ1-2, the complete variable domain is KAGVTQTPRYLIKTRGQQVTLSCSPISGHRSVSWYQQTPGQGLQFLFEYFSETQRNKGNFPGRFSGRQFSNSRSEMNVSTLELGDSALYLCASSPNRVYGYTFGSGTRLTVV.

The chain combines TRBV7-6 with TRBJ1-3; perhaps TRBD1 as D (5 bases). Per the germline V gene, CDR1 is SGHVS and CDR2 is FNYEAQ. The CDR3 loop spans 16 amino acids. The V and J ends lost 1 base and 0 bases respectively, with 10 bases between them. This chain's CDR3 is CASSLGGLSSGNTIYF. The CDR3, as DNA: TGTGCCAGCAGCTTAGGGGGACTCAGCTCTGGAAACACCATATATTTT.

V and J are TRBV19 and TRBJ2-5, with TRBD1 matching over 7 bases. There are 15 residues in the CDR3. V shed 5 bases and J 4 bases; nucleotides not matched to a gene: 10. CDR1 LNHDA and CDR2 SQIVND come from the germline V gene (reference sequence). CDR3 in DNA: TGTGCCAGTAGTCTCTCGACAGGGTGGACAGAGACCCAGTACTTC. As protein: CASSLSTGWTETQYF. Full variable domain (outside the CDR3, taken from reference TRBV19 and TRBJ2-5): DGGITQSPKYLFRKEGQNVTLSCEQNLNHDAMYWYRQDPGQGLRLIYYSQIVNDFQKGDIAEGYSVSREKKESFPLTVTSAQKNPTAFYLCASSLSTGWTETQYFGPGTRLLVL.

The chain combines TRBV19 with TRBJ1-3; 7 bases line up with TRBD1. The CDR3 is 15 amino acids. Germline lookup yields CDR1 LNHDA and CDR2 SQIVND (reference sequence). J gave up 0 bases and V 3 bases, and 2 bases lay outside the gene matches. This CDR3 is CASSIRQGSGNTIYF. In DNA form, the CDR3 reads TGTGCCAGTAGTATTAGACAGGGCTCTGGAAACACCATATATTTT.

This clone is a singleton in its sample. The rearrangement joins TRBV29-1 to TRBJ2-1; 9 nucleotides line up with TRBD2. Per germline, CDR1 SQVTM and CDR2 ANQGSEA. After removal of 3 bases from V and 2 bases from J, the junction contained 8 bases not matched to a gene. CDR3 length equals 16 residues. The CDR3 loop is CSVDSVAGATYNEQFF. The CDR3 bases are TGCAGCGTTGATTCCGTAGCGGGGGCAACCTACAATGAGCAGTTCTTC.

This clone was detected only a few times. This chain links TRBV25-1 with TRBJ1-3, with D perhaps matching TRBD1 (5 bases). CDR3 length: 16 amino acids. Germline V CDR1 and CDR2: MGHDK, SYGVNS. Trimming took 5 bases from V and 4 from J, leaving 18 bases between them. The CDR3 region is CASSRPQGNSGNTIYF. The CDR3 region has the DNA TGTGCCAGCAGTCGACCCCAGGGAAATTCCGGAAACACCATATATTTT. The variable domain in full, with the rest retrieved from reference TRBV25-1 and TRBJ1-3, is EADIYQTPRYLVIGTGKKITLECSQTMGHDKMYWYQQDPGMELHLIHYSYGVNSTEKGDLSSESTVSRIRTEHFPLTLESARPSHTSQYLCASSRPQGNSGNTIYFGEGSWLTVV.

The chain links TRBV9 to TRBJ2-5; D is possibly TRBD2 (6 bases). The CDR3 loop spans 14 amino acids. The germline CDR1 and CDR2 sequences are SGDLS and YYNGEE. With 3 bases removed from V and 5 bases from J, the gap between germline ends came to 14 bases. The CDR3 region has the DNA TGTGCCAGCAGCGGGGACTCTTCGGCGGAGACCCAGTACTTC. This encodes CASSGDSSAETQYF.

The chain employs TRBV2 and TRBJ2-5, with 12 bases fitting TRBD2. Germline trimming cut 4 bases from V and 2 bases from J; bases unmatched to any gene: 8. The CDR3 has 17 amino acids. From germline, CDR1 is SNHLY and CDR2 FYNNEI. CDR3 nucleotides: TGTGCCAGCAGTGGGGCTAGCGGGGGGGCCCGGCAAGAGACCCAGTACTTC. It yields the protein CASSGASGGARQETQYF.

This clone was seen a few times. The chain couples TRBV19 to TRBJ1-6, with 7 bases fitting TRBD1. CDR1 is LNHDA and CDR2 is SQIVND in the germline V gene (reference sequence). The CDR3 covers 14 residues. Losses at the gene ends were 5 bases for V and 7 bases for J; bases not matched to a gene: 5. CDR3 in amino acids: CASSFDRANSPLHF. The CDR3 DNA is TGTGCCAGTAGTTTTGACAGGGCGAATTCACCCCTCCACTTT.

The chain is built from TRBV19 and TRBJ2-2, with D perhaps TRBD2 (5 bases). CDR1 and CDR2 (germline): LNHDA, SQIVND (reference sequence). The V and J ends lost 3 bases and 4 bases respectively, with 9 bases between them. The CDR3 spans 14 residues. CDR3 nucleotide sequence: TGTGCCAGTAGTATTGGGAGTCTCACCGGGGAGCTGTTTTTT. Translated, it gives CASSIGSLTGELFF.

This chain connects TRBV12-3 or TRBV12-4 to TRBJ1-5; D gene unclear. The ends were cut back, 6 bases at V and 6 bases at J, with 9 bases in the middle. The CDR3 has 12 residues. The CDR3 spells CASSLGLQPQHF. CDR3 in DNA: TGTGCCAGCAGCCTTGGACTTCAGCCCCAGCATTTT.

The chain uses TRBV7-2 and TRBJ2-2, with TRBD2 matching over 9 bases. This CDR3 comprises 14 residues. The V segment lost 4 bases and the J segment 5 bases; nucleotides outside the gene matches: 2. Germline V lookup: CDR1 SGHTA, CDR2 FQGNSA. CDR3 sequence: CASSSLAGTGELFF. The CDR3 DNA follows: TGTGCCAGCAGCTCCCTAGCGGGGACCGGGGAGCTGTTTTTT.